The 11 T cell receptor beta chains in this list originate from one sample, sequenced in a study of blood T cell repertoires in COVID-19. The data were produced by immunoSEQ multiplex PCR, yet TCRdb's version contains in-frame clones alone and is incomplete. This sample has about 220,000 clones; roughly 84% occur once, and the top ten carry 6.8%. Input material: PBMCs or T cells enriched from blood (not recorded which). These receptors all come from a woman in her thirties or forties who had recovered from COVID-19.

The chain has TRBV28 and TRBJ2-7; 8 nucleotides align to TRBD2. The length of the CDR3 is 16 residues. The germline V gene has CDR1 MDHEN and CDR2 SYDVKM. The trim removed 4 bases at V and 3 bases at J, leaving 11 bases unmatched. The CDR3 loop reads CASSSSRLARSYEQYF. CDR3 in DNA: TGTGCCAGCAGTTCCAGCCGACTAGCGAGGAGCTACGAGCAGTACTTC. Together with reference TRBV28 and TRBJ2-7, the CDR3 gives the full variable domain: DVKVTQSSRYLVKRTGEKVFLECVQDMDHENMFWYRQDPGLGLRLIYFSYDVKMKEKGDIPEGYSVSREKKERFSLILESASTNQTSMYLCASSSSRLARSYEQYFGPGTRLTVT.

V gene TRBV12-3 or TRBV12-4 combines with J gene TRBJ2-7; D uncertain. V was pared by 3 bases and J by 2 bases, with 8 bases between. The length of the CDR3 is 13 residues. This CDR3 is CASSFGSTYEQYV. The CDR3 DNA sequence: TGTGCCAGCAGTTTTGGCAGTACCTACGAGCAGTACGTC.

DNA for the CDR3: TGCGCCAGCAGCTCCCTTGACAGAAATCCCTACAATGAGCAGTTCTTC. This translates into CASSSLDRNPYNEQFF. The chain couples TRBV5-1 to TRBJ2-1, with D maybe TRBD1 (5 bases). Trimming pared 3 bases from V and 2 bases from J, leaving 15 bases between. This CDR3 is 16 amino acids long. Germline V gives CDR1 SGHRS, CDR2 YFSETQ.

This clone was detected a few times. The V call is TRBV6-1, the J call TRBJ1-2; possibly TRBD1 for D (5 bases). This CDR3 is built from 17 residues. The germline CDR1 and CDR2 sequences are MNHNS and SASEGT. Trimming removed 2 bases from V and 4 bases from J, with 20 bases in between. The DNA for the CDR3 is TGTGCCAGCAGTGAATTTCGGGGCGCGGGACCGCGCTATGGCTACACCTTC. Amino acids: CASSEFRGAGPRYGYTF.

The chain recombines TRBV4-1 with TRBJ1-1; perhaps TRBD1 as D (5 bases). Trimming pared 0 bases from V and 9 bases from J, leaving 14 bases between. Germline V gene data show CDR1 as MGHRA and CDR2 as YSYEKL. CDR3 size: 14 residues. The CDR3 loop is CASSQDGSTVKAFF. As DNA, the CDR3 is TGCGCCAGCAGCCAAGATGGCTCGACAGTAAAAGCTTTCTTT.

The chain links TRBV5-1 to TRBJ1-2, with a tentative D call TRBD1 (6 bases). The CDR3 loop spans 15 amino acids. The V gene lost 2 bases and the J gene lost 6 bases, with 17 bases spanning the gap. Germline CDR1 reads SGHRS; CDR2 reads YFSETQ. The CDR3 DNA reads TGCGCCAGCAGCTTCATACAGGGAAATGGGGATGGCTACACCTTC. It is translated as CASSFIQGNGDGYTF. Together with reference TRBV5-1 and TRBJ1-2, the CDR3 gives the full variable domain: KAGVTQTPRYLIKTRGQQVTLSCSPISGHRSVSWYQQTPGQGLQFLFEYFSETQRNKGNFPGRFSGRQFSNSRSEMNVSTLELGDSALYLCASSFIQGNGDGYTFGSGTRLTVV.

The chain uses TRBV2 and TRBJ2-2; 8 nucleotides align to TRBD2. This CDR3 has 15 amino acids. Trimming at V came to 6 bases and at J to 0 bases, leaving 3 bases not matched to a gene. CDR1 is SNHLY, CDR2 FYNNEI, per germline. For the CDR3, the DNA is TGTGCCAGCAGGCTACTAGCGGCGAACACCGGGGAGCTGTTTTTT. Its protein is CASRLLAANTGELFF.

The chain joins TRBV7-2 to TRBJ2-7; the D is unclear. V shed 3 bases and J shed 5 bases, with 5 bases lying between them. The CDR3 runs to 11 residues. Germline assignment: CDR1 SGHTA and CDR2 FQGNSA. The CDR3 spells CASSFQNEQYF. The CDR3 coding sequence is TGTGCCAGCAGCTTTCAGAACGAGCAGTACTTC.

CDR3 amino acids: CASRGTARNQPQHF. CDR3 nucleotides: TGTGCCAGTCGAGGGACAGCCCGCAATCAGCCCCAGCATTTT. The V and J genes are TRBV28 and TRBJ1-5; 7 bases are shared with TRBD1. This CDR3 comprises 14 residues. The V gene end was trimmed by 9 bases and the J gene end by 2 bases; junction bases not matched to a gene: 7. The germline gives CDR1 MDHEN, CDR2 SYDVKM.

As for this clone: One end of the junction is discordant with germline, which a read error may explain. This chain connects TRBV12-3 or TRBV12-4 to TRBJ2-5; TRBD2 matches at 8 bases. This CDR3 region has 11 residues. This CDR3 is CASILSGVFHF. The CDR3 nucleotides are TGTGCCAGCATTCTTAGCGGGGTCTTCCACTTC.

V usage is TRBV21-1 and J usage is TRBJ2-3; TRBD2 was called by the table and not checked on the DNA. TRBV21-1 is a pseudogene segment. The length of the CDR3 is 15 residues. CDR3: CASSKTSGITDTQYF. CDR3 nucleotides: TGTGCCAGCAGTAAGACTAGCGGGATCACAGATACGCAGTATTTT.